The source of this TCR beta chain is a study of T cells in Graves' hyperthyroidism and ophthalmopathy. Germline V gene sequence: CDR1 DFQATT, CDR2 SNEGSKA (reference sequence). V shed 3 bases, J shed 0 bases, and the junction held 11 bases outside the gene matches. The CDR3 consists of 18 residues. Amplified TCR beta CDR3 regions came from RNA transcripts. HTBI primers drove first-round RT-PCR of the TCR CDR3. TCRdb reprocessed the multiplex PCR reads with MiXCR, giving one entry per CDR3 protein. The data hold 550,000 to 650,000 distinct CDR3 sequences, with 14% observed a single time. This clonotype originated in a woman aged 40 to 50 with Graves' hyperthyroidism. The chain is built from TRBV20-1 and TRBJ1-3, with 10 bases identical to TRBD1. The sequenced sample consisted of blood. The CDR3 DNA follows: TGCAGTGCTAGGGCAGGACAGGGGGAGACGAGCTCTGGAAACACCATATATTTT. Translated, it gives CSARAGQGETSSGNTIYF.